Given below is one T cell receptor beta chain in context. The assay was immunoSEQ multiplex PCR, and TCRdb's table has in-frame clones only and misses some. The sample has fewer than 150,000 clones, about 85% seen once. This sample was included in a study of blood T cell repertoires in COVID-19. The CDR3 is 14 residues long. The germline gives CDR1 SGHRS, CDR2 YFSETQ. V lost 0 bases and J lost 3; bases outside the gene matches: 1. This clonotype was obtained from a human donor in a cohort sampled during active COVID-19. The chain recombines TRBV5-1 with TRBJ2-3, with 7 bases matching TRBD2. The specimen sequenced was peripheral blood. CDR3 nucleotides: TGCGCCAGCAGCTTGGCCGGGGGGACAGATACGCAGTATTTT. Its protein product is CASSLAGGTDTQYF.